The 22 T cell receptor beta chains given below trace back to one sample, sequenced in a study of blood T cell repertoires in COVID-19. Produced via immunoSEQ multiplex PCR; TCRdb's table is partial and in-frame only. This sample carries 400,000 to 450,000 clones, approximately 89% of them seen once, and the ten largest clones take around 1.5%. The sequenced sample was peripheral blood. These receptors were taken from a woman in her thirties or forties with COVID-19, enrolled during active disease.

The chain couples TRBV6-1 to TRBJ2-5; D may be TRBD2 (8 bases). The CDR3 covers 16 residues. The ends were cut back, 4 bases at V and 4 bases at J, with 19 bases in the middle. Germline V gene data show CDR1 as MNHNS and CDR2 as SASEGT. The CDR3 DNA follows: TGTGCCAGCAGTGCTACGGGACAGCGGGGGCGAGAGACCCAGTACTTC. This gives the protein CASSATGQRGRETQYF.

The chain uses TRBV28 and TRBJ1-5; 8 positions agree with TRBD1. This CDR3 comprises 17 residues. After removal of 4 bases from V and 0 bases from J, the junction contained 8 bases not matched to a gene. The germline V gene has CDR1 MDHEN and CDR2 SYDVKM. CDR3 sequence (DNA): TGTGCCAGCAGTTCCATGACAGGGGTATATAGCAATCAGCCCCAGCATTTT. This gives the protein CASSSMTGVYSNQPQHF.

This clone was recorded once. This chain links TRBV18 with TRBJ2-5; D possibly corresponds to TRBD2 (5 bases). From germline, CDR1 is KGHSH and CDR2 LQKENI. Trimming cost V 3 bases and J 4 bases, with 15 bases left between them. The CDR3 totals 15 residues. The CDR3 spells CASSPLPGLRETQYF. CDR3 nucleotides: TGTGCCAGCTCACCTCTCCCTGGACTCCGAGAGACCCAGTACTTC.

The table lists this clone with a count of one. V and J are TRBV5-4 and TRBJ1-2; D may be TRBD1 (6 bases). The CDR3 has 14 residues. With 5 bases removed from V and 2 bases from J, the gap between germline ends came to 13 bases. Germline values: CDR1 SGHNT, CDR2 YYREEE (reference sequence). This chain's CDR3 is CASSRDGTNYGYTF. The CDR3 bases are TGTGCCAGCAGTCGTGACGGGACAAACTATGGCTACACCTTC.

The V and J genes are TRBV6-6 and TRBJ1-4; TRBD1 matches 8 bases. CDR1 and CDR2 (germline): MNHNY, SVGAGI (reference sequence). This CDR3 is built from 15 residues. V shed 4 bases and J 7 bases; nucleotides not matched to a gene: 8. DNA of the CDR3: TGTGCCAGCAGTTTCGACAGGGGAGTCGGTGAAAAACTGTTTTTT. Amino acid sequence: CASSFDRGVGEKLFF.

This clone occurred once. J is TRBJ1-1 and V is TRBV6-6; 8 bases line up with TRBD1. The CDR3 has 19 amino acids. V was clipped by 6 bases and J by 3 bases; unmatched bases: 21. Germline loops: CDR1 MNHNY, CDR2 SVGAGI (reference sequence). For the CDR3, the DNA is TGTGCCAGCAGCCGACCCCCGTTAAGACAGGGGTTGAGGGACACTGAAGCTTTCTTT. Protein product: CASSRPPLRQGLRDTEAFF.

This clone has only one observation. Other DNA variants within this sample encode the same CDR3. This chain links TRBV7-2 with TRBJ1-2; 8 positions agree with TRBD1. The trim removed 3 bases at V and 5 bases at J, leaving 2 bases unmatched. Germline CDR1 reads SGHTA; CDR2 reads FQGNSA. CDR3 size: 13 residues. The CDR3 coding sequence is TGTGCCAGCAGCTTGGGACAGGAGTATGGCTACACCTTC. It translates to CASSLGQEYGYTF.

The CDR3 nucleotides are TGTGCCAGCTCACCGGGCATAATAATCATGAACACTGAAGCTTTCTTT. Its translation is CASSPGIIIMNTEAFF. J is TRBJ1-1 and V is TRBV18; D gene ambiguous. CDR1 is KGHSH and CDR2 is LQKENI in the germline V gene. V lost 3 bases and J lost 0, with 14 bases in between. The CDR3 spans 16 residues.

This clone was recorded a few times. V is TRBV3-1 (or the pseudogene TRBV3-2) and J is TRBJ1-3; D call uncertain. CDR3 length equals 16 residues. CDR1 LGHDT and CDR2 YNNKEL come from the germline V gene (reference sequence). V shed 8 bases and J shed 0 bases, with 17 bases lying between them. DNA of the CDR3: TGTGCCAGCGGATTTTCTTTTGAGGGCTCTGGAAACACCATATATTTT. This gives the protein CASGFSFEGSGNTIYF.

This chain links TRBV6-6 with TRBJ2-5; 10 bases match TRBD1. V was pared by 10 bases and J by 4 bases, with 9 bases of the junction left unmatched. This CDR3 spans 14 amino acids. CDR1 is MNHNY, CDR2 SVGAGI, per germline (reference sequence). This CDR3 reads CATYLTGGVETQYF. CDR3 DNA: TGTGCCACCTATTTGACAGGGGGCGTAGAGACCCAGTACTTC.

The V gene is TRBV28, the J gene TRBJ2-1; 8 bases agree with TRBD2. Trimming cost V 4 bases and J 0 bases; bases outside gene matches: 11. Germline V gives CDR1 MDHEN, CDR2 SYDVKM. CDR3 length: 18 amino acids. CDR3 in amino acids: CASSSPLGRGASYNEQFF. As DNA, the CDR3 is TGTGCCAGCAGTTCCCCCTTGGGGCGGGGGGCCTCCTACAATGAGCAGTTCTTC.

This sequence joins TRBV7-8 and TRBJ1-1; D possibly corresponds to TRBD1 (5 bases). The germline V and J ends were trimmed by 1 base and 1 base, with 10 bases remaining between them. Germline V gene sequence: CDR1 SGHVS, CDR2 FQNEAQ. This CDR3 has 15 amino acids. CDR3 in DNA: TGTGCCAGCAGCTTAGATGGCAGGGCGAACACTGAAGCTTTCTTT. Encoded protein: CASSLDGRANTEAFF. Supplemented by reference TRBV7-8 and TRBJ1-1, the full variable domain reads GAGVSQSPRYKVAKRGQDVALRCDPISGHVSLFWYQQALGQGPEFLTYFQNEAQLDKSGLPSDRFFAERPEGSVSTLKIQRTQQEDSAVYLCASSLDGRANTEAFFGQGTRLTVV.

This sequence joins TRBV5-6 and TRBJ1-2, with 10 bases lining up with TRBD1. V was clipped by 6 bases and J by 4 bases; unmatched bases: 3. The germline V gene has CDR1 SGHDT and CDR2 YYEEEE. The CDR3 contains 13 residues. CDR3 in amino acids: CASTRDRGYGYTF. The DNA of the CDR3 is TGTGCCAGCACCCGGGACAGGGGCTATGGCTACACCTTC.

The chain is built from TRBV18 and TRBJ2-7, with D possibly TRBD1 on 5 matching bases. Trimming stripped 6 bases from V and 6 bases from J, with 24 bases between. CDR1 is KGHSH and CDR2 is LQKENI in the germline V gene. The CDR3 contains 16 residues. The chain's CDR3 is CASSDWAGIKIGEQYF. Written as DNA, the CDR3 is TGTGCCAGCTCTGACTGGGCAGGGATAAAGATTGGCGAGCAGTACTTC.

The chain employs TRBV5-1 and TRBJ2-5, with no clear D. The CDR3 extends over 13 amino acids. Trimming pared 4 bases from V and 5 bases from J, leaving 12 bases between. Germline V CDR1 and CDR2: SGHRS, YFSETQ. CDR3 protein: CASSQPNAETQYF. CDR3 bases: TGCGCCAGCAGCCAACCGAACGCGGAGACCCAGTACTTC.

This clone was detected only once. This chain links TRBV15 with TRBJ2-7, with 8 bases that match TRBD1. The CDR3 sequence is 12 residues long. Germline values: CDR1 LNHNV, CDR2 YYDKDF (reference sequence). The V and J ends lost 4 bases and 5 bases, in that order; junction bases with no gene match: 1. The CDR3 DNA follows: TGTGCCACCAGCAACAGGGGGGACGAGCAGTACTTC. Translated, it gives CATSNRGDEQYF. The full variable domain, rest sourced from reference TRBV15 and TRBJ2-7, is DAMVIQNPRYQVTQFGKPVTLSCSQTLNHNVMYWYQQKSSQAPKLLFHYYDKDFNNEADTPDNFQSRRPNTSFCFLDIRSPGLGDTAMYLCATSNRGDEQYFGPGTRLTVT.

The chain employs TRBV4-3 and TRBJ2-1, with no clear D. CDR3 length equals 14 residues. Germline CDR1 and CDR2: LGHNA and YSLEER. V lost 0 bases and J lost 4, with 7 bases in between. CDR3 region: CASSQDTAYNEQFF. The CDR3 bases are TGCGCCAGCAGCCAAGATACAGCATACAATGAGCAGTTCTTC.

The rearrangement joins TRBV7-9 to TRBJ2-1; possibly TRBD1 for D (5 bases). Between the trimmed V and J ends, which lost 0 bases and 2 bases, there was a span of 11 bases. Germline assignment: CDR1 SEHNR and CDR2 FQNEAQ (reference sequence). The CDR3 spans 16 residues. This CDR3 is CASSLAPQGPYNEQFF. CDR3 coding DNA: TGTGCCAGCAGCTTAGCGCCCCAGGGCCCCTACAATGAGCAGTTCTTC.

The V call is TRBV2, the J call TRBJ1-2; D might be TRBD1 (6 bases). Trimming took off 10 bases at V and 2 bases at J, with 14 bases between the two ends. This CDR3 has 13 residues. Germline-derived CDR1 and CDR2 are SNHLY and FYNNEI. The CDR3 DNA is TGTGCCACCCGAGGGGGGGAAAACTATGGCTACACCTTC. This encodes CATRGGENYGYTF.

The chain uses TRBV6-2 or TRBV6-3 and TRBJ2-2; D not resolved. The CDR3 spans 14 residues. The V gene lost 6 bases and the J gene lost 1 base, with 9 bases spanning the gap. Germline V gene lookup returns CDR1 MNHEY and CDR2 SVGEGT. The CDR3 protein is CASSPPGNTGELFF. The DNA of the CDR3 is TGTGCCAGCAGCCCCCCCGGGAACACCGGGGAGCTGTTTTTT.

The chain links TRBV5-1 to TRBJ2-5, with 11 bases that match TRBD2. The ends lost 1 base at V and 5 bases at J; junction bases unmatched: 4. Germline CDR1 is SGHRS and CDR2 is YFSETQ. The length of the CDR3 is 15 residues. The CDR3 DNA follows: TGCGCCAGCAGCTTGTCTAGCGGGAGGCCGGAGACCCAGTACTTC. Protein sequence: CASSLSSGRPETQYF.

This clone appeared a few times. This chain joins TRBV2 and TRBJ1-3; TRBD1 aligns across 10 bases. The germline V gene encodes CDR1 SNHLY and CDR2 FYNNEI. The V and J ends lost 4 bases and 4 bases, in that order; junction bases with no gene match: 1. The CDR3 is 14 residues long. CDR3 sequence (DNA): TGTGCCAGCAGTGGGACAGGGGGAGGAAACACCATATATTTT. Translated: CASSGTGGGNTIYF. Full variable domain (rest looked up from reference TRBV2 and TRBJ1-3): EPEVTQTPSHQVTQMGQEVILRCVPISNHLYFYWYRQILGQKVEFLVSFYNNEISEKSEIFDDQFSVERPDGSNFTLKIRSTKLEDSAMYFCASSGTGGGNTIYFGEGSWLTVV.